This T cell receptor (beta chain) was recovered during a study of CD8 T cells in ankylosing spondylitis. Libraries of TCR beta came from quantitative 5'-RACE with molecular barcodes. Using its own MiXCR run on the 5' RACE reads, TCRdb lists one record per CDR3 protein. The sample lists 250,000 to 350,000 distinct CDR3 sequences, 20% to 25% occurring once. The CDR3 runs 13 residues. Trimming pared 1 base from V and 5 bases from J, leaving 8 bases between. CDR1 is MDHEN and CDR2 is SYDVKM in the germline V gene. Study-wide findings and caveats: CD8+ cells made up the disease-linked clones, which were relatively rare in peripheral blood. For ankylosing spondylitis blood, a TCR beta motif of about 8 highly homologous variants appeared characteristic. The clones that were linked to disease were reported to be significantly enriched in matched synovial fluid samples from ankylosing spondylitis patients.

Remarks on this clonotype: Its antigen is unknown.

The chain employs TRBV28 and TRBJ2-5; no firm D call. The specimen was blood, either unsorted or a sorted T cell fraction (not recorded which). The clonotype comes from a female donor with ankylosing spondylitis or in good health (not recorded which). In nucleotides, the CDR3 is TGTGCCAGCAGTTTATCGGAACAGGAGACCCAGTACTTC. Protein sequence: CASSLSEQETQYF. Combining the CDR3 with reference TRBV28 and TRBJ2-5 gives the whole variable domain DVKVTQSSRYLVKRTGEKVFLECVQDMDHENMFWYRQDPGLGLRLIYFSYDVKMKEKGDIPEGYSVSREKKERFSLILESASTNQTSMYLCASSLSEQETQYFGPGTRLLVL.